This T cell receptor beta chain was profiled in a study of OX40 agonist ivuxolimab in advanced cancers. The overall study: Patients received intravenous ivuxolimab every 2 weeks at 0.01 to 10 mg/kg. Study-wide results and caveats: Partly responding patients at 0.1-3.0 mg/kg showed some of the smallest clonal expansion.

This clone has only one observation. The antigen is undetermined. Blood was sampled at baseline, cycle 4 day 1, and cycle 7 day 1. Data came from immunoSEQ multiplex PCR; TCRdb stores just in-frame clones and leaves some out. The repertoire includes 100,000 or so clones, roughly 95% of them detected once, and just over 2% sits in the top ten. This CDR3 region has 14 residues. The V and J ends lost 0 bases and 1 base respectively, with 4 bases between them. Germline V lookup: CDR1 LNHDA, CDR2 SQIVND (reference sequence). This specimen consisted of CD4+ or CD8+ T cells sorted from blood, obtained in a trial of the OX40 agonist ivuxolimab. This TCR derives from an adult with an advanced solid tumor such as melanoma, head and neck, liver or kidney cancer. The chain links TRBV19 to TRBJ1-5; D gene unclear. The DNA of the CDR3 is TGTGCCAGTAGTATAGACAGAAGCAATCAGCCCCAGCATTTT. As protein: CASSIDRSNQPQHF.